The 5 T cell receptor beta chains reported below all come from one sample, sequenced in a study of blood T cell repertoires in COVID-19. Sequenced by immunoSEQ multiplex PCR; TCRdb stores in-frame clones only, minus some. The table lists about 210,000 clones, 85% of them singletons. The sequenced sample was peripheral blood. The receptors were gathered from a woman in her seventies with COVID-19, enrolled during active disease.

V and J are TRBV7-2 and TRBJ1-4; D is possibly TRBD1 (5 bases). The germline V gene has CDR1 SGHTA and CDR2 FQGNSA. The CDR3 sequence is 14 residues long. Trimming cost V 2 bases and J 6 bases, with 10 bases left between them. The CDR3: CASSLSRDDEKLFF. The DNA of the CDR3 is TGTGCCAGCAGCTTAAGCAGGGATGATGAAAAACTGTTTTTT. The full variable domain, in which reference TRBV7-2 and TRBJ1-4 provide the parts outside the CDR3, is GAGVSQSPSNKVTEKGKDVELRCDPISGHTALYWYRQSLGQGLEFLIYFQGNSAPDKSGLPSDRFSAERTGGSVSTLTIQRTQQEDSAVYLCASSLSRDDEKLFFGSGTQLSVL.

This clone appeared a few times. The chain carries TRBV5-6 and TRBJ2-1; D perhaps matches TRBD2 (5 bases). The CDR3 length is 16 residues. The V gene's germline CDR1 is SGHDT and CDR2 YYEEEE. V lost 0 bases to trimming and J lost 10 bases, with 20 bases between them. DNA of the CDR3: TGTGCCAGCAGCTTGGTAGATCGGGGAAGTAACGCCGAGCAGTTCTTC. Translating it yields CASSLVDRGSNAEQFF.

The chain recombines TRBV9 with TRBJ2-3, with TRBD2 matching over 12 bases. CDR3 size: 17 residues. CDR1 is SGDLS and CDR2 is YYNGEE in the germline V gene. The V and J ends lost 3 bases and 0 bases, in that order; junction bases with no gene match: 5. The CDR3 coding sequence is TGTGCCAGCAGCGCTCTAGCGGGGGGGGCTAGCACAGATACGCAGTATTTT. It yields the protein CASSALAGGASTDTQYF.

In its sample, this clone was seen once. The chain is built from TRBV7-3 and TRBJ1-3; unclear D gene. In germline, CDR1 is SGHTA, CDR2 FQGTGA. The V and J ends lost 4 bases and 1 base respectively, with 5 bases between them. The CDR3 loop spans 13 amino acids. As DNA, the CDR3 is TGTGCCAGCAGCTACGGGTCTGGAAACACCATATATTTT. It is translated as CASSYGSGNTIYF.

This rearrangement joins TRBV29-1 to TRBJ2-3, with 7 bases that match TRBD2. Trimming took 5 bases from V and 6 from J; bases not matched to a gene: 5. This CDR3 has 12 residues. Germline CDR1 SQVTM, CDR2 ANQGSEA. Written as DNA, the CDR3 is TGCAGCGTTAGTCTAGCGGCGGATACGCAGTATTTT. Translation: CSVSLAADTQYF.